These 21 T cell receptor beta chains came from one sample sequenced in a study of metastatic and nonmetastatic thyroid tumors. All patients were treatment-naive before thyroid surgery. TCRdb re-called the PCR reads with MiXCR. The table records about 70,000 clones, more than 15% of them present only once. What was sequenced was blood. The receptor set was obtained from a female donor with papillary thyroid cancer or a benign thyroid nodule (not recorded which). Some clones in this sample may be carry-over from other donors' samples.

There are a few counts of this clone. The V call is TRBV19, the J call TRBJ1-3; D gene unclear. The CDR3 consists of 14 residues. Per germline, CDR1 LNHDA and CDR2 SQIVND (reference sequence). V dropped 3 bases and J dropped 2 bases, with 8 bases sitting between them. The CDR3 protein is CASSIIGAGNTIYF. CDR3 DNA: TGTGCCAGTAGTATTATCGGTGCTGGAAACACCATATATTTT.

This clone occurred many times. The chain has TRBV19 and TRBJ1-1; 8 bases fit TRBD1. The ends lost 11 bases at V and 1 base at J; junction bases unmatched: 9. The CDR3 has 14 amino acids. Germline CDR1 reads LNHDA; CDR2 reads SQIVND (reference sequence). The CDR3: CAARNRGGNTEAFF. DNA of the CDR3: TGTGCCGCAAGAAACAGGGGGGGGAACACTGAAGCTTTCTTT. Full variable domain (missing parts from reference TRBV19 and TRBJ1-1): DGGITQSPKYLFRKEGQNVTLSCEQNLNHDAMYWYRQDPGQGLRLIYYSQIVNDFQKGDIAEGYSVSREKKESFPLTVTSAQKNPTAFYLCAARNRGGNTEAFFGQGTRLTVV.

The chain's CDR3 is CASSVYSNTEAFF. CDR3 sequence (DNA): TGTGCCAGCAGCGTGTATTCGAACACTGAAGCTTTCTTT. The chain has TRBV7-8 and TRBJ1-1; D unresolved. With 5 bases removed from V and 1 base from J, the gap between germline ends came to 8 bases. This CDR3 contains 13 residues. CDR1 is SGHVS, CDR2 FQNEAQ, per germline. The variable domain in full, with the rest retrieved from reference TRBV7-8 and TRBJ1-1, is GAGVSQSPRYKVAKRGQDVALRCDPISGHVSLFWYQQALGQGPEFLTYFQNEAQLDKSGLPSDRFFAERPEGSVSTLKIQRTQQEDSAVYLCASSVYSNTEAFFGQGTRLTVV.

This clone was recorded a few times. The junction departs from the called germline gene at one end, perhaps through a read error. J is TRBJ2-7 and V is TRBV12-3 or TRBV12-4; D is unclear. This CDR3 region has 14 residues. In nucleotides, the CDR3 is TGTTCCAGCAGTTTACAGCGTGAGACGTACGAGCAGTACTTC. Translated: CSSSLQRETYEQYF.

The chain employs TRBV20-1 and TRBJ1-1; D is perhaps TRBD1 (5 bases). Germline assignment: CDR1 DFQATT and CDR2 SNEGSKA (reference sequence). V lost 3 bases to trimming and J lost 6 bases, with 17 bases between them. CDR3 length: 14 residues. The CDR3 here is CSARSGVGWAEAFF. The DNA of the CDR3 is TGCAGTGCTAGGTCGGGGGTCGGCTGGGCTGAAGCTTTCTTT.

At least ten counts were recorded for this clone. This chain connects TRBV6-1 to TRBJ2-6, with TRBD1 identical over 7 bases. The CDR3 totals 18 residues. Unmatched junction bases numbered 9, after V lost 4 bases and J lost 0 bases. Germline values: CDR1 MNHNS, CDR2 SASEGT. The CDR3 coding sequence is TGTGCCAGCAGTGGGGGACAGACCTTCTACTCTGGGGCCAACGTCCTGACTTTC. Amino acid sequence: CASSGGQTFYSGANVLTF.

This clone was counted many times. The chain is built from TRBV5-1 and TRBJ2-1, with 11 bases aligning to TRBD2. The CDR3 extends over 16 amino acids. Germline V lookup: CDR1 SGHRS, CDR2 YFSETQ. Trimming removed 0 bases from V and 3 bases from J; junction bases left unmatched: 2. The CDR3 coding sequence is TGCGCCAGCAGCTTGGCGCTAGCGGGAGGCTACAATGAGCAGTTCTTC. This codes for CASSLALAGGYNEQFF.

This clone was counted at least ten times. The rearrangement links TRBV20-1 to TRBJ2-1; 7 bases fit TRBD2. Trimming removed 6 bases from V and 4 bases from J; junction bases left unmatched: 12. CDR1 and CDR2 (germline): DFQATT, SNEGSKA (reference sequence). The CDR3 has 15 amino acids. The CDR3: CSAPRSGMSYNEQFF. CDR3 DNA sequence: TGCAGTGCCCCAAGGAGCGGGATGTCGTACAATGAGCAGTTCTTC.

In its sample, this clone was seen many times. The CDR3 coding sequence is TGTGCCAGCAGTTCCGCTTACGATGTGAACACTGAAGCTTTCTTT. As protein: CASSSAYDVNTEAFF. The chain uses TRBV6-1 and TRBJ1-1; D is unresolved. The CDR3 runs 15 residues. Deletions cut 5 bases from V and 0 bases from J, with 13 bases between. Per germline, CDR1 MNHNS and CDR2 SASEGT.

This clone occurred many times. V and J are TRBV11-1 and TRBJ2-5, with D tentatively TRBD1 (6 bases). Trimming took 6 bases from V and 1 from J, leaving 15 bases between them. CDR1 SGHAT and CDR2 FQDESV come from the germline V gene (reference sequence). The CDR3 runs to 15 residues. This CDR3 is CASSSTTGFQETQYF. As DNA, the CDR3 is TGTGCCAGCAGTAGTACCACAGGGTTCCAAGAGACCCAGTACTTC.

V and J are TRBV11-2 and TRBJ1-1; D uncertain. Germline values: CDR1 SGHAT, CDR2 FQNNGV. CDR3 length equals 16 residues. V was trimmed by 0 bases and J by 0 bases, leaving 11 bases between them. In DNA, the CDR3 is TGTGCCAGCAGCTTAGAGTGGCAGAACATGAACACTGAAGCTTTCTTT. It encodes CASSLEWQNMNTEAFF.

In its sample, this clone was seen many times. This may arise from a read error, as a much more abundant clone is one base away. This sequence joins TRBV5-1 and TRBJ1-1; D gene uncertain. The CDR3 sequence is 14 residues long. V was trimmed by 5 bases and J by 1 base, leaving 12 bases between them. Germline V gene sequence: CDR1 SGHRS, CDR2 YFSETQ. This chain's CDR3 is CASSRRSSNTEAFF. The CDR3 bases are TGCGCCAGCAGTAGGCGGAGTTCGAACACTGAAGCTTTCTTT.

This clone was recorded a few times. This chain connects TRBV20-1 to TRBJ1-6, with D tentatively TRBD1 (6 bases). Deletions cut 1 base from V and 5 bases from J, with 9 bases between. The CDR3 is 14 residues long. Germline V CDR1 and CDR2: DFQATT, SNEGSKA (reference sequence). CDR3 DNA sequence: TGCAGTGCTAGAGGGGGACAAAATAATTCACCCCTCCACTTT. This gives the protein CSARGGQNNSPLHF.

CDR3 DNA sequence: TGTGCCAGCAGCGTACACGGGAGGGAGAACACTGAAGCTTTCTTT. Translated, it gives CASSVHGRENTEAFF. V gene TRBV9 combines with J gene TRBJ1-1; D ambiguous. Germline V gene lookup returns CDR1 SGDLS and CDR2 YYNGEE. Between the trimmed V and J ends, which lost 1 base and 1 base, there was a span of 11 bases. The length of the CDR3 is 15 residues.

This clone was seen many times. V is TRBV6-1 and J is TRBJ2-2; D remains ambiguous. There are 12 residues in the CDR3. Trimming shortened V by 6 bases and J by 4 bases, and 6 bases separated the two germline ends. CDR1 is MNHNS, CDR2 SASEGT, per germline. The chain's CDR3 is CASRGPTGELFF. The CDR3 DNA sequence: TGTGCCAGCAGAGGCCCCACCGGGGAGCTGTTTTTT.

Ten or more counts support this clone. A much larger clonotype is one base distant, so this may be a read error. The same CDR3 arises from other DNA sequences in this sample as well. The genes are TRBV6-1 and TRBJ2-3; 7 bases are shared with TRBD1. CDR3 length equals 14 residues. Germline CDR1 is MNHNS and CDR2 is SASEGT. The CDR3 here is CASRDSSSTDTQYF. The CDR3 bases are TGTGCCAGCCGGGACAGTTCTAGCACTGATACGCAGTATTTT.

The chain couples TRBV20-1 to TRBJ1-4, with TRBD1 matching over 9 bases. Germline V gene data show CDR1 as DFQATT and CDR2 as SNEGSKA (reference sequence). The CDR3 runs 16 residues. The V gene end was trimmed by 3 bases and the J gene end by 3 bases; junction bases not matched to a gene: 8. The CDR3 DNA follows: TGCAGTGCTAGCCTCTGGACAGGGGCCTCTAATGAAAAACTGTTTTTT. Protein: CSASLWTGASNEKLFF.

This clone has a count of ten or more. This sequence joins TRBV7-9 and TRBJ1-6, with unresolved D. Trimming pared 2 bases from V and 10 bases from J, leaving 9 bases between. This CDR3 contains 13 residues. Germline CDR1 SEHNR, CDR2 FQNEAQ (reference sequence). The CDR3 here is CASSLIGLSPLHF. Written as DNA, the CDR3 is TGTGCCAGCAGCTTAATAGGGCTCTCACCCCTCCACTTT.

In this sample, this clone turned up many times. The chain has TRBV24-1 and TRBJ1-5, with 8 bases lining up with TRBD1. J lost 3 bases, V lost 9 bases, and 6 bases had no gene match. CDR3 length: 14 residues. Germline CDR1 reads KGHDR; CDR2 reads SFDVKD. For the CDR3, the DNA is TGTGCCACCTCGGACAGGGACTTCAATCAGCCCCAGCATTTT. Its protein is CATSDRDFNQPQHF.

This clone occurred many times. The chain is built from TRBV5-1 and TRBJ2-1; 10 bases align to TRBD2. Germline values: CDR1 SGHRS, CDR2 YFSETQ. Trimming removed 3 bases from V and 12 bases from J; junction bases left unmatched: 9. The CDR3 covers 14 residues. CDR3 nucleotide sequence: TGCGCCAGCAGCTGGGGGACTAGCGACACATCGCAGTTCTTC. It codes for CASSWGTSDTSQFF.

This clone has at least ten counts. The chain uses TRBV6-1 and TRBJ1-5, with no clear D. The CDR3 contains 15 residues. Per germline, CDR1 MNHNS and CDR2 SASEGT. V was cut by 5 bases and J by 4 bases, with 15 bases left in between. This chain's CDR3 is CASSSIAEGNQPQHF. The CDR3, as DNA: TGTGCCAGCAGTAGCATAGCTGAGGGTAATCAGCCCCAGCATTTT.